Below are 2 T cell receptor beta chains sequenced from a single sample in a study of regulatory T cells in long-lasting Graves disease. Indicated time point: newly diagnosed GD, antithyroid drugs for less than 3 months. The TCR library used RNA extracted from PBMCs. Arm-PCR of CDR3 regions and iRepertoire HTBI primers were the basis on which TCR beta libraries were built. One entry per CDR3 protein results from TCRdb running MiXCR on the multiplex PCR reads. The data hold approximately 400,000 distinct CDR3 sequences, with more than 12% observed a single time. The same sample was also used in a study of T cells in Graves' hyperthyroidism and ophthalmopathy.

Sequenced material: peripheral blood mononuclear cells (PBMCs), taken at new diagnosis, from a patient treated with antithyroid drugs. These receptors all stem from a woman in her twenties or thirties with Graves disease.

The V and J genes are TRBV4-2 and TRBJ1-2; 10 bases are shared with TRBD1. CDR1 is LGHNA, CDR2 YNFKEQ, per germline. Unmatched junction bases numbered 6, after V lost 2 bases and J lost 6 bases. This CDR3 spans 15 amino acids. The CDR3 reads CASSQPTGGSHGYTF. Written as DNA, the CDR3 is TGTGCCAGCAGCCAACCGACAGGGGGCTCTCATGGCTACACCTTC.

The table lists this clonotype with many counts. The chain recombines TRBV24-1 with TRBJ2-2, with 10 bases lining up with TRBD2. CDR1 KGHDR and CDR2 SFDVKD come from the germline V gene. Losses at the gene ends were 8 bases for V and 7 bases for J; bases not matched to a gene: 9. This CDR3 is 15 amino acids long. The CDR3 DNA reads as TGTGCCACCAAGTCTAGCGGGAGCATTGGCGGGGAGCTGTTTTTT. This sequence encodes CATKSSGSIGGELFF.